This entry lists 32 T cell receptor beta chains sequenced from one sample in a study of OX40 agonist ivuxolimab in advanced cancers. Only in-frame clones appear in the TCRdb table, and some are missing; sequencing was by immunoSEQ multiplex PCR. The sample yields around 48,000 clones, approximately 84% seen once. Sequencing was performed on CD4+ or CD8+ T cells sorted from blood, taken in a trial of the OX40 agonist ivuxolimab. These receptors came from an adult with an advanced solid tumor such as melanoma, head and neck, liver or kidney cancer.

The chain couples TRBV5-6 to TRBJ2-1; TRBD1 is a possible D gene (5 bases). Trimming took 0 bases from V and 4 from J, leaving 11 bases between them. The CDR3 is 15 residues long. From germline, CDR1 is SGHDT and CDR2 YYEEEE. CDR3 sequence reads: CASSLVRRAYNEQFF. CDR3 nucleotide sequence: TGTGCCAGCAGCTTGGTTCGCAGGGCGTACAATGAGCAGTTCTTC.

This chain joins TRBV18 and TRBJ1-1; D may be TRBD1 (5 bases). This CDR3 is 15 amino acids long. The V gene lost 5 bases and the J gene lost 2 bases, with 15 bases spanning the gap. Germline V gives CDR1 KGHSH, CDR2 LQKENI. The CDR3 is CASSSGPGPNTEAFF. CDR3 nucleotide sequence: TGTGCCAGCTCATCAGGGCCTGGACCTAACACTGAAGCTTTCTTT. Full variable domain (remainder filled in from reference TRBV18 and TRBJ1-1): NAGVMQNPRHLVRRRGQEARLRCSPMKGHSHVYWYRQLPEEGLKFMVYLQKENIIDESGMPKERFSAEFPKEGPSILRIQQVVRGDSAAYFCASSSGPGPNTEAFFGQGTRLTVV.

The V gene is TRBV6-1, the J gene TRBJ1-3; D uncertain. The ends were cut back, 5 bases at V and 7 bases at J, with 12 bases in the middle. This CDR3 has 13 amino acids. In germline, CDR1 is MNHNS, CDR2 SASEGT. In DNA form, the CDR3 reads TGTGCCAGCAGTCAAAAAGGGTGGAACACCATATATTTT. It codes for CASSQKGWNTIYF.

The rearrangement uses TRBV4-3 and TRBJ2-4; TRBD2 is a possible D gene (5 bases). The germline gives CDR1 LGHNA, CDR2 YSLEER. Trimming removed 0 bases at V and 9 bases at J, with 12 bases between. The CDR3 is made up of 14 amino acids. The CDR3 DNA reads TGCGCCAGCAGCCAAGATGTCGAGGGTAGCATTCAGTACTTC. This translates into CASSQDVEGSIQYF.

The rearrangement links TRBV5-4 to TRBJ1-1; D possibly corresponds to TRBD1 (5 bases). Germline V gives CDR1 SGHNT, CDR2 YYREEE (reference sequence). V lost 6 bases to trimming and J lost 2 bases, with 14 bases between them. The CDR3 is 14 amino acids. In nucleotides, the CDR3 is TGTGCCAGCAACATGGACATAATTAACACTGAAGCTTTCTTT. This encodes CASNMDIINTEAFF.

This rearrangement joins TRBV9 to TRBJ2-1; TRBD2 agrees at 13 bases. The J segment lost 8 bases and the V segment lost 2 bases, leaving 4 bases of the junction unmatched. The CDR3 extends over 15 amino acids. Germline assignment: CDR1 SGDLS and CDR2 YYNGEE. The CDR3 loop reads CASSVTSGGADEQFF. The CDR3 DNA sequence: TGTGCCAGCAGCGTTACTAGCGGGGGGGCGGATGAGCAGTTCTTC.

The chain has TRBV6-6 and TRBJ2-3, with D perhaps matching TRBD1 or TRBD2 (5 bases each). Germline values: CDR1 MNHNY, CDR2 SVGAGI (reference sequence). The V end was cut by 8 bases, the J end by 5 bases, with 14 bases between. This CDR3 is built from 13 residues. The CDR3 spells CASVPDGGDTQYF. The CDR3 bases are TGTGCCAGCGTTCCGGATGGGGGAGATACGCAGTATTTT.

This chain joins TRBV9 and TRBJ2-5; 10 positions match TRBD2. The CDR3 sequence is 16 residues long. V was pared by 0 bases and J by 3 bases, with 5 bases of the junction left unmatched. Germline-derived CDR1 and CDR2 are SGDLS and YYNGEE. Here the CDR3 DNA reads TGTGCCAGCAGCGTAGGACTAGCGGGTGTGGAAGAGACCCAGTACTTC. Translation: CASSVGLAGVEETQYF.

CDR3 nucleotide sequence: TGTGCCAGCAGCCGTAGCGGGAGAGTGTGGGATGAGCAGTTCTTC. Its protein is CASSRSGRVWDEQFF. The rearrangement joins TRBV7-2 to TRBJ2-1, with TRBD2 matching 9 bases. The junction had 10 bases not matched to a gene; V was cut back by 5 bases and J by 8 bases. There are 15 residues in the CDR3. The germline gives CDR1 SGHTA, CDR2 FQGNSA.

The chain is built from TRBV9 and TRBJ2-5, with D possibly TRBD1 on 6 matching bases. The DNA end is a closer match to TRBJ2-7, so the J assignment may be wrong. From germline, CDR1 is SGDLS and CDR2 YYNGEE. CDR3 size: 16 residues. CDR3 DNA sequence: TGTGCCAGCAGCGCCCGCTTGGGGGCGGGCTCCTACGAGCAGTACTTC. It specifies CASSARLGAGSYEQYF.

The rearrangement joins TRBV7-8 to TRBJ1-2; D remains unclear. Germline CDR1 and CDR2: SGHVS and FQNEAQ. V lost 0 bases to trimming and J lost 7 bases, with 9 bases between them. The CDR3 totals 13 residues. CDR3 in amino acids: CASSLAHLPGYTF. In nucleotides, the CDR3 is TGTGCCAGCAGCTTAGCGCACTTGCCTGGCTACACCTTC.

The chain is built from TRBV6-1 and TRBJ2-4; 8 nucleotides match TRBD1. Trimming at V came to 2 bases and at J to 5 bases, leaving 5 bases not matched to a gene. This CDR3 is 15 amino acids long. The germline V gene has CDR1 MNHNS and CDR2 SASEGT. The CDR3 region has the DNA TGTGCCAGCAGTGAATTGGACAGGGACCAAAACATTCAGTACTTC. Its protein product is CASSELDRDQNIQYF.

The chain links TRBV19 to TRBJ1-3; unclear D gene. Looked up from germline, CDR1 is LNHDA and CDR2 is SQIVND (reference sequence). Trimming took 4 bases from V and 2 from J, leaving 6 bases between them. The CDR3 sequence is 13 residues long. CDR3 residues: CASSTRPGNTIYF. The CDR3 region has the DNA TGTGCCAGTAGTACCCGTCCTGGAAACACCATATATTTT.

This clone was observed a few times. The chain recombines TRBV5-4 with TRBJ1-2; the match to TRBD1 covers 9 bases. This CDR3 has 12 amino acids. After removal of 1 base from V and 10 bases from J, the junction contained 2 bases not matched to a gene. CDR1 is SGHNT and CDR2 is YYREEE in the germline V gene (reference sequence). CDR3 loop: CASSLTGGDYTF. The CDR3 nucleotides read TGTGCCAGCAGCTTGACAGGGGGCGACTACACCTTC.

As for this clone: This sample includes further DNA sequences coding for the same CDR3. The gene calls are TRBV9 and TRBJ1-1; D possibly corresponds to TRBD1 (5 bases). The CDR3 runs to 13 residues. The V end was cut by 3 bases, the J end by 5 bases, with 11 bases between. CDR1 is SGDLS and CDR2 is YYNGEE in the germline V gene. The CDR3: CASSAGGETEAFF. DNA for the CDR3: TGTGCCAGCAGCGCGGGGGGAGAGACTGAAGCTTTCTTT. Based on the CDR3 plus reference TRBV9 and TRBJ1-1, the full variable domain is DSGVTQTPKHLITATGQRVTLRCSPRSGDLSVYWYQQSLDQGLQFLIQYYNGEERAKGNILERFSAQQFPDLHSELNLSSLELGDSALYFCASSAGGETEAFFGQGTRLTVV.

This chain links TRBV11-2 with TRBJ2-1; 13 bases match TRBD2. The V segment lost 1 base and the J segment 1 base; nucleotides outside the gene matches: 4. Per germline, CDR1 SGHAT and CDR2 FQNNGV. The CDR3 sequence is 18 residues long. This CDR3 reads CASSLVLTSGGSYNEQFF. The CDR3 nucleotides read TGTGCCAGCAGCTTAGTCCTGACTAGCGGGGGGTCCTACAATGAGCAGTTCTTC. The full variable domain, completed using reference TRBV11-2 and TRBJ2-1, is EAGVAQSPRYKIIEKRQSVAFWCNPISGHATLYWYQQILGQGPKLLIQFQNNGVVDDSQLPKDRFSAERLKGVDSTLKIQPAKLEDSAVYLCASSLVLTSGGSYNEQFFGPGTRLTVL.

V and J are TRBV4-3 and TRBJ2-3; TRBD2 agrees at 12 bases. Germline V gene sequence: CDR1 LGHNA, CDR2 YSLEER. The CDR3 covers 16 residues. The V segment lost 4 bases and the J segment 1 base; nucleotides outside the gene matches: 3. The CDR3 nucleotides are TGCGCCAGCAGCCGACGGACTAGCGGGGGCACAGATACGCAGTATTTT. It encodes CASSRRTSGGTDTQYF.

The chain's CDR3 is CASKRGRLSTEAFF. In DNA form, the CDR3 reads TGTGCCAGTAAAAGGGGGCGGTTGTCCACTGAAGCTTTCTTT. The chain uses TRBV6-6 and TRBJ1-1; 7 nucleotides match TRBD1. CDR3 length equals 14 residues. Germline loops: CDR1 MNHNY, CDR2 SVGAGI (reference sequence). V shed 9 bases, J shed 4 bases, and the junction held 11 bases outside the gene matches.

This clone has just a few counts. The chain couples TRBV4-3 to TRBJ1-1, with D possibly matching TRBD1 (5 bases). Germline values: CDR1 LGHNA, CDR2 YSLEER. The V end was cut by 1 base, the J end by 4 bases, with 10 bases between. The CDR3 sequence is 14 residues long. The CDR3 nucleotides read TGCGCCAGCAGCCAAGGGGCAGGGAGCACTGAAGCTTTCTTT. Its protein product is CASSQGAGSTEAFF.

The rearrangement uses TRBV19 and TRBJ1-4; D remains unclear. The V and J ends lost 2 bases and 3 bases respectively, with 7 bases between them. CDR3 length: 14 amino acids. Germline V gene lookup returns CDR1 LNHDA and CDR2 SQIVND (reference sequence). CDR3 protein: CASSIKSANEKLFF. The CDR3 region has the DNA TGTGCCAGTAGTATAAAATCGGCTAATGAAAAACTGTTTTTT.

This clone was detected a few times. The rearrangement links TRBV11-2 to TRBJ1-1; D is possibly TRBD1 (5 bases). The V gene lost 3 bases and the J gene lost 4 bases, with 15 bases spanning the gap. Germline-derived CDR1 and CDR2 are SGHAT and FQNNGV. CDR3 length equals 15 residues. The DNA of the CDR3 is TGTGCCAGCAGCTTTCGATGGTTGGGGGTCACTGAAGCTTTCTTT. This gives the protein CASSFRWLGVTEAFF.

This chain uses TRBV7-8 with TRBJ2-7; TRBD2 agrees at 7 bases. V shed 1 base and J 3 bases; nucleotides not matched to a gene: 6. Germline assignment: CDR1 SGHVS and CDR2 FQNEAQ. The CDR3 is 15 amino acids. The CDR3 region has the DNA TGTGCCAGCAGCTTAGATGGCGGGAGTCTCTACGAGCAGTACTTC. It yields the protein CASSLDGGSLYEQYF. The full variable domain, rest sourced from reference TRBV7-8 and TRBJ2-7, is GAGVSQSPRYKVAKRGQDVALRCDPISGHVSLFWYQQALGQGPEFLTYFQNEAQLDKSGLPSDRFFAERPEGSVSTLKIQRTQQEDSAVYLCASSLDGGSLYEQYFGPGTRLTVT.

Notes on this clone: Within the sample, other DNA sequences also encode this same CDR3. The CDR3 here is CASSVGQGKETQYF. CDR3 bases: TGTGCCAGCAGCGTAGGACAGGGGAAAGAGACCCAGTACTTC. The chain couples TRBV9 to TRBJ2-5, with 8 bases identical to TRBD1. The germline CDR1 and CDR2 sequences are SGDLS and YYNGEE. V was clipped by 0 bases and J by 3 bases; unmatched bases: 1. The CDR3 loop spans 14 amino acids. Together with reference TRBV9 and TRBJ2-5, the CDR3 gives the full variable domain: DSGVTQTPKHLITATGQRVTLRCSPRSGDLSVYWYQQSLDQGLQFLIQYYNGEERAKGNILERFSAQQFPDLHSELNLSSLELGDSALYFCASSVGQGKETQYFGPGTRLLVL.

CDR3 nucleotide sequence: TGTGCCAGCAGTGTGGGGGGACTAGCGGGAGGGGGCTCCTACAATGAGCAGTTCTTC. Protein product: CASSVGGLAGGGSYNEQFF. V is TRBV6-1 and J is TRBJ2-1; 16 bases align to TRBD2. The CDR3 loop spans 19 amino acids. Germline CDR1 and CDR2: MNHNS and SASEGT. J gave up 0 bases and V 4 bases, and 6 bases lay outside the gene matches.

The V call is TRBV7-2, the J call TRBJ1-1; D gene unclear. V lost 5 bases to trimming and J lost 7 bases, with 14 bases between them. CDR1 is SGHTA, CDR2 FQGNSA, per germline. The length of the CDR3 is 13 residues. The CDR3 reads CASSPDRAFEAFF. In nucleotides, the CDR3 is TGTGCCAGCAGCCCCGATCGGGCCTTTGAAGCTTTCTTT.

V usage is TRBV7-2 and J usage is TRBJ1-6; possibly TRBD1 for D (6 bases). Trimming cost V 5 bases and J 3 bases, with 8 bases left between them. Germline V lookup: CDR1 SGHTA, CDR2 FQGNSA. This CDR3 has 14 amino acids. The CDR3 DNA reads TGTGCCAGCAGCGTACAGGGCTATAATTCACCCCTCCACTTT. Translation: CASSVQGYNSPLHF.

The chain recombines TRBV6-5 with TRBJ1-2; 8 bases match TRBD1. Germline CDR1 is MNHEY and CDR2 is SVGAGI. V shed 5 bases and J 8 bases; nucleotides not matched to a gene: 7. CDR3 length: 13 amino acids. The CDR3 loop is CASSQDRARGYTF. CDR3 DNA sequence: TGTGCCAGCAGTCAGGACAGGGCAAGGGGCTACACCTTC.

This clone has just one count. CDR3 coding DNA: TGTGCCAGCAGCTTGGGGCCCGAACTTGACTACGAGCAGTACTTC. Protein: CASSLGPELDYEQYF. The J gene is TRBJ2-7, the V gene TRBV5-6, with D hard to call. The CDR3 consists of 15 residues. Trimming shortened V by 0 bases and J by 3 bases, and 13 bases separated the two germline ends. Germline V CDR1 and CDR2: SGHDT, YYEEEE.

The sample holds a few counts of this clone. This chain uses TRBV27 with TRBJ1-6; D ambiguous. The CDR3 is made up of 13 amino acids. CDR1 is MNHEY and CDR2 is SMNVEV in the germline V gene (reference sequence). The V and J ends lost 6 bases and 2 bases respectively, with 5 bases between them. CDR3 nucleotide sequence: TGTGCCAGCAGGGATGCCTATAATTCACCCCTCCACTTT. Translation gives CASRDAYNSPLHF.

The chain is built from TRBV7-2 and TRBJ2-1; 8 bases match TRBD1. The CDR3 totals 16 residues. The V segment lost 5 bases and the J segment 9 bases; nucleotides outside the gene matches: 15. CDR1 is SGHTA, CDR2 FQGNSA, per germline. The CDR3 nucleotides read TGTGCCAGCAGCGAAGACTACGACAGGGGCAGTACTGAGCAGTTCTTC. Encoded protein: CASSEDYDRGSTEQFF.

This clone appeared a single time. This rearrangement joins TRBV6-4 to TRBJ1-1; D is possibly TRBD1 (6 bases). CDR1 is MRHNA and CDR2 is SNTAGT in the germline V gene. This CDR3 is built from 17 residues. Trimming cost V 0 bases and J 6 bases, with 20 bases left between them. CDR3 loop: CASSDSSGQFLGAEAFF. The CDR3, as DNA: TGTGCCAGCAGTGACTCATCAGGACAGTTCCTTGGCGCTGAAGCTTTCTTT.

Here the CDR3 reads CASSPSVGELFF. The CDR3 DNA reads as TGTGCCAGCAGCCCCTCGGTCGGGGAGCTGTTTTTT. V and J are TRBV13 and TRBJ2-2; D unresolved. This CDR3 has 12 residues. Trimming removed 5 bases at V and 7 bases at J, with 8 bases between. Germline V gene lookup returns CDR1 PRHDT and CDR2 FYEKMQ (reference sequence).